There are a few counts of the clone carrying this T cell receptor beta chain. Time point given: patch test 3, about 24 weeks after DPC sensitization. Stated treatment: therapeutic diphenylcyclopropenone sensitization with weekly scalp DPC. Per the germline V gene, CDR1 is SGHRS and CDR2 is YFSETQ. The CDR3 runs 14 residues. Trimming stripped 7 bases from V and 0 bases from J, with 10 bases between. TCRdb reprocessed the RACE reads via MiXCR and lists one record per CDR3 protein. The repertoire holds more than 85,000 distinct CDR3 sequences, under 40% seen once, with around 2.7% in the top ten. This specimen belongs to a study of human T cells and chemical hapten exposure. In the study overall: The patch tests put 0.01% DPC on the skin of the upper back and were read 6 days later. How much TCR each sample yielded varied, mostly because pooled library volumes differed slightly.

The chain carries TRBV5-1 and TRBJ2-2, with TRBD1 as a possible D gene (6 bases). The sequence derives from a man aged 40-49 years with alopecia areata. Some clones in this sample may be carry-over from other donors' samples. The specimen comprised whole blood, sampled in connection with sensitization to the hapten diphenylcyclopropenone (DPC). The CDR3 region is CASAQGTNTGELFF. CDR3 sequence (DNA): TGCGCCAGCGCCCAGGGGACGAACACCGGGGAGCTGTTTTTT.